This T cell receptor beta chain was retrieved from a study of CD8 T cells in ankylosing spondylitis. Study results and caveats: Within ankylosing spondylitis blood, a TCR beta motif made up of seven to nine highly homologous variants appeared to be characteristic.

The sample holds many counts of this clonotype. Its specificity is not known. Germline assignment: CDR1 LNHNV and CDR2 YYDKDF (reference sequence). This CDR3 contains 15 residues. Trimming removed 1 base from V and 8 bases from J, with 14 bases in between. TCRdb used MiXCR to reprocess the 5' RACE reads, holding one entry per CDR3 protein. The data contain fewer than 550,000 distinct CDR3 sequences, approximately 5% of them singletons. The chain is built from TRBV15 and TRBJ1-4, with a tentative D call TRBD1 (6 bases). Sequencing input: blood, either unsorted or a sorted T cell fraction (not recorded which). The TCR sequence derives from a male donor with ankylosing spondylitis. The CDR3 reads CATSRGRQGREKLFF. The CDR3 DNA reads as TGTGCCACCAGCAGAGGGAGGCAGGGGCGGGAAAAACTGTTTTTT.